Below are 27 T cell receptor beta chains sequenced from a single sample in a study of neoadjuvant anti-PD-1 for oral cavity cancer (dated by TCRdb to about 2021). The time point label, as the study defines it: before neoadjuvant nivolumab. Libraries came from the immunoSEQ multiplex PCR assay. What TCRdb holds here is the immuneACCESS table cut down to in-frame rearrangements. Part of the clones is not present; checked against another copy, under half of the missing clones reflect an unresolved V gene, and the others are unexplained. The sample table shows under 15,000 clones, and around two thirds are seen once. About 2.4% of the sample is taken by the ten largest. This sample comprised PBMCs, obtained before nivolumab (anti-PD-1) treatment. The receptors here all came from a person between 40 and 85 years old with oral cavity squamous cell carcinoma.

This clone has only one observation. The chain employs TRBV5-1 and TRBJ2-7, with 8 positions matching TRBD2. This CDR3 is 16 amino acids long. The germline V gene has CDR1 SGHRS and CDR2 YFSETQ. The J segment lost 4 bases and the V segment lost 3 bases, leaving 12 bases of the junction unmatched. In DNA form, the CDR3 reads TGCGCCAGCAGCTCCACCCCTTTGGCGGGAGGATACGAGCAGTACTTC. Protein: CASSSTPLAGGYEQYF.

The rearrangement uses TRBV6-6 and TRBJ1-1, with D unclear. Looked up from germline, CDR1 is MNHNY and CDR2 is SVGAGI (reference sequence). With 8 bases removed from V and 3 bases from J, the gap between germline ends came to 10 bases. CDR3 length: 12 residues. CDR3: CASGPGYTEAFF. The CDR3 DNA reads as TGTGCCAGCGGCCCGGGCTACACTGAAGCTTTCTTT.

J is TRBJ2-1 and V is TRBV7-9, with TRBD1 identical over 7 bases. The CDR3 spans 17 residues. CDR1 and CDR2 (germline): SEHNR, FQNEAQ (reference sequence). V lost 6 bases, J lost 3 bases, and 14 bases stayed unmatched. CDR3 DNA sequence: TGTGCCAGCAGTCTACAGGGGCGGGTCTACTACTACAATGAGCAGTTCTTC. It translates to CASSLQGRVYYYNEQFF.

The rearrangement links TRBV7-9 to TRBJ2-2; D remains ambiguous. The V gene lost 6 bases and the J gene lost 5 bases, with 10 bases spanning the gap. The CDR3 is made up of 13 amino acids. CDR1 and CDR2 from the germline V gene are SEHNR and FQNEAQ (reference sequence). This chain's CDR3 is CASSPTSTGELFF. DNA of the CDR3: TGTGCCAGCAGTCCAACTTCTACCGGGGAGCTGTTTTTT.

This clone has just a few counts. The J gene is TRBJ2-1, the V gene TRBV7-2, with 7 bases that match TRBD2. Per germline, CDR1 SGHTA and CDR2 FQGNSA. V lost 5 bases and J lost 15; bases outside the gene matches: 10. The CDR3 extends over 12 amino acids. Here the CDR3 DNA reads TGTGCCAGCAGCCCTACCGGACTAGGGCTGTTCTTC. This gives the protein CASSPTGLGLFF.

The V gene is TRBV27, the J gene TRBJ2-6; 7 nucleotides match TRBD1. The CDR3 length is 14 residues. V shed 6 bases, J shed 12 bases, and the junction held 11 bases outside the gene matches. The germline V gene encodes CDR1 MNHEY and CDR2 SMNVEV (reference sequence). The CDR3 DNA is TGTGCCAGCAGCAGGGACAGCCTCTACGGCGTCCTGACTTTC. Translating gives CASSRDSLYGVLTF.

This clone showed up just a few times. CDR3 protein: CATSRDSPGASGNTIYF. The CDR3 nucleotides read TGTGCCACCAGCAGAGATAGTCCGGGAGCCAGTGGAAACACCATATATTTT. This chain uses TRBV15 with TRBJ1-3; D unclear. Germline assignment: CDR1 LNHNV and CDR2 YYDKDF (reference sequence). V lost 0 bases, J lost 3 bases, and 15 bases lay in between. This CDR3 region has 17 residues.

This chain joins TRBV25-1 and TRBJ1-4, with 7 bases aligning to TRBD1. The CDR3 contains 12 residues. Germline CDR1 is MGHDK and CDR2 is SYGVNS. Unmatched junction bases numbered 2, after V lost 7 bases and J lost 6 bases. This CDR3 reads CASTQGDEKLFF. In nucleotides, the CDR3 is TGTGCCAGCACGCAGGGGGATGAAAAACTGTTTTTT.

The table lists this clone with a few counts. The CDR3 DNA follows: TGTGCCAGCAGCTTAGGACATATGAAGCCCCAGCATTTT. Translated: CASSLGHMKPQHF. This chain joins TRBV7-6 and TRBJ1-5; D remains ambiguous. Germline V gene sequence: CDR1 SGHVS, CDR2 FNYEAQ. The CDR3 has 13 amino acids. With 1 base removed from V and 8 bases from J, the gap between germline ends came to 9 bases.

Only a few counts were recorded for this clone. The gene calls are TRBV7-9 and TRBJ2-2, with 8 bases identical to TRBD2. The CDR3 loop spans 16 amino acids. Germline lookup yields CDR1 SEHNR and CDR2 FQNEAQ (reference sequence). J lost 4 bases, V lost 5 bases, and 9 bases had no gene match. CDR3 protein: CASSVGLGIVTGELFF. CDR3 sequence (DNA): TGTGCCAGCAGCGTGGGACTAGGAATAGTCACCGGGGAGCTGTTTTTT. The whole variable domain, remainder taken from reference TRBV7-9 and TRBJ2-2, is DTGVSQNPRHKITKRGQNVTFRCDPISEHNRLYWYRQTLGQGPEFLTYFQNEAQLEKSRLLSDRFSAERPKGSFSTLEIQRTEQGDSAMYLCASSVGLGIVTGELFFGEGSRLTVL.

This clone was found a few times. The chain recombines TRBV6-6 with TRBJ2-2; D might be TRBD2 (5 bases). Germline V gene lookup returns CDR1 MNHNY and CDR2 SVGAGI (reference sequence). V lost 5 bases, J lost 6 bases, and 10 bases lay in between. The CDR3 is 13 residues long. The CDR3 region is CASSLMGAGELFF. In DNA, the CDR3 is TGTGCCAGCAGTCTTATGGGAGCCGGGGAGCTGTTTTTT.

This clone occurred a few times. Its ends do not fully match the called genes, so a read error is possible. CDR3 bases: TGTGCCAGCGACTATACACAGTATTTT. Residues: CASDYTQYF. This chain connects TRBV6-1 to TRBJ2-3; weak D call: TRBD2 (5 bases). The CDR3 is 9 residues long. CDR1 and CDR2 from the germline V gene are MNHNS and SASEGT.

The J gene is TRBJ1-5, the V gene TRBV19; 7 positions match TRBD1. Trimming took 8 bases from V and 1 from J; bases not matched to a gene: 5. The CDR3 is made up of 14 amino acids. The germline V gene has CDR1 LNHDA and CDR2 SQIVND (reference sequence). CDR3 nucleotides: TGTGCCAGTTACAACAGGGGAAGCAATCAGCCCCAGCATTTT. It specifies CASYNRGSNQPQHF.

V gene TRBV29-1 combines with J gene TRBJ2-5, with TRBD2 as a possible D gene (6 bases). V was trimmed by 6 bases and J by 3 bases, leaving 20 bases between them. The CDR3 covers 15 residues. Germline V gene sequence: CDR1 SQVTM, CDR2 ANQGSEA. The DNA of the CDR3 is TGCAGCGTCGACCGGGACGGAGGGACGGAAGAGACCCAGTACTTC. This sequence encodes CSVDRDGGTEETQYF.

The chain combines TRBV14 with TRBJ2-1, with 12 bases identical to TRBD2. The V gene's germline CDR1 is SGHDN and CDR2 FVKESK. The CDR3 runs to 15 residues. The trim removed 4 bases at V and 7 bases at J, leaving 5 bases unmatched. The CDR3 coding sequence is TGTGCCAGCAGCCCTAGCGGGGGGGCCGGTAATGAGCAGTTCTTC. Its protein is CASSPSGGAGNEQFF.

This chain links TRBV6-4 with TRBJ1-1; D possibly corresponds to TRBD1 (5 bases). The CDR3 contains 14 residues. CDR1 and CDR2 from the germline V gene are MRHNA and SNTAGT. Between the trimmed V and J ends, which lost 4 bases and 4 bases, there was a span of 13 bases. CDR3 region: CASSVRETSTEAFF. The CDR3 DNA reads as TGTGCCAGCAGTGTCAGGGAGACCAGCACTGAAGCTTTCTTT.

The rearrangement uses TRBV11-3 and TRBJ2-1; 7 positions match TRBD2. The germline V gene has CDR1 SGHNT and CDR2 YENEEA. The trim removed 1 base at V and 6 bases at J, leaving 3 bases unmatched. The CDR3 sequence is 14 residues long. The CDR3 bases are TGTGCCAGCAGCTTAGGGGACTATCTCAATGAGCAGTTCTTC. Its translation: CASSLGDYLNEQFF.

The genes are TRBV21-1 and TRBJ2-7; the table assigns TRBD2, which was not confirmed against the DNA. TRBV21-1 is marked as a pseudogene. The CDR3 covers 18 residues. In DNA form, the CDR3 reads TGTGCCAGCAGCAGGGGACTAGCGGGAGCCCAAGGATCCTACGAGCAGTACTTC. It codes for CASSRGLAGAQGSYEQYF.

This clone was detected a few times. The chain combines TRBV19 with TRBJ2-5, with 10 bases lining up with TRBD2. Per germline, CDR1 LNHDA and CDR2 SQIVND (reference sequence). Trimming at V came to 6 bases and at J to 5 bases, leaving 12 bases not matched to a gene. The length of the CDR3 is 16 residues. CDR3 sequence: CASRIGQRGGEETQYF. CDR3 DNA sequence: TGTGCCAGTAGAATCGGACAGCGGGGGGGCGAGGAGACCCAGTACTTC.

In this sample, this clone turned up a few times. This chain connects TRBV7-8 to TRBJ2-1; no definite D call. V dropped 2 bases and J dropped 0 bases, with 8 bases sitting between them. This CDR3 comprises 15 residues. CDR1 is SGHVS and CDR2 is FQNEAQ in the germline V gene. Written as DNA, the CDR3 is TGTGCCAGCAGCTTAACAGATAGCTCCTACAATGAGCAGTTCTTC. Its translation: CASSLTDSSYNEQFF.

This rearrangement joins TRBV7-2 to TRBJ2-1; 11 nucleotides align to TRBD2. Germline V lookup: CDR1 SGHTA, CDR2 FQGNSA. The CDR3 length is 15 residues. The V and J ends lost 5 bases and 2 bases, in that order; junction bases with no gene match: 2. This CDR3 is CASSISGGAYNEQFF. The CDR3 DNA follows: TGTGCCAGCAGCATTAGCGGGGGGGCCTACAATGAGCAGTTCTTC.

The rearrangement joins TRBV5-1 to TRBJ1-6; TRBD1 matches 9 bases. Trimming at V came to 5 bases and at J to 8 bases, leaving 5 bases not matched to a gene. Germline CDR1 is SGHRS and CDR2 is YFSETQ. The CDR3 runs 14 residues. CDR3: CASRSGQGDSPLHF. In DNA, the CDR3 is TGCGCCAGCAGATCGGGACAGGGTGATTCACCCCTCCACTTT.

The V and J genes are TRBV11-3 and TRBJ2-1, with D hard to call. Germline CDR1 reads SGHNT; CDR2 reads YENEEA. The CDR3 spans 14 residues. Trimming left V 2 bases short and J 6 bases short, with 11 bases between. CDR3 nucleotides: TGTGCCAGCAGCTTACAAGATAGCTCCAATGAGCAGTTCTTC. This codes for CASSLQDSSNEQFF.

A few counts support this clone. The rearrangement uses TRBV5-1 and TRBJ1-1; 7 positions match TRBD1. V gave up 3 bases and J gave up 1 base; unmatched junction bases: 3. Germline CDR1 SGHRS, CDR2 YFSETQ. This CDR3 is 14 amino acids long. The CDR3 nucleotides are TGCGCCAGCAGCTCCGGACAGGAGAACACTGAAGCTTTCTTT. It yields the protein CASSSGQENTEAFF.

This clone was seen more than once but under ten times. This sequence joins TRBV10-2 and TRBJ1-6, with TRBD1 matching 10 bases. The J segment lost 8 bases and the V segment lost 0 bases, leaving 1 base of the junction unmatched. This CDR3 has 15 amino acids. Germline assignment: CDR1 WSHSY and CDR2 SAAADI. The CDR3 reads CASSESGQGYSPLHF. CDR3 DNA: TGCGCCAGCAGTGAGTCGGGACAGGGGTATTCACCCCTCCACTTT.

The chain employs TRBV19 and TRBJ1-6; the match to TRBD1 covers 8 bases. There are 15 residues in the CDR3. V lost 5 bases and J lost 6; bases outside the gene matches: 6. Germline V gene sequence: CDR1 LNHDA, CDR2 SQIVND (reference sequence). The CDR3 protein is CASSLGQGFNSPLHF. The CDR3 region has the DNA TGTGCCAGTAGTTTAGGACAGGGCTTTAATTCACCCCTCCACTTT.

The CDR3 region is CASSPWGGTEKTQYF. CDR3 sequence (DNA): TGTGCCAGCAGCCCTTGGGGGGGAACCGAGAAGACCCAGTACTTC. V gene TRBV7-6 combines with J gene TRBJ2-5, with 7 bases aligning to TRBD2. Germline CDR1 is SGHVS and CDR2 is FNYEAQ. The CDR3 runs to 15 residues. V shed 5 bases and J 6 bases; nucleotides not matched to a gene: 12.